These 21 T cell receptor beta chains were sequenced from one sample in a study of blood T cell repertoires in COVID-19. Assay: immunoSEQ multiplex PCR; the TCRdb copy retains only in-frame clones and omits some. The sample has over 150,000 clones, about 85% seen once. Input material: peripheral blood. These receptors all come from a man aged 40-49 years with acute or convalescent COVID-19.

V usage is TRBV5-1 and J usage is TRBJ1-2; D perhaps matches TRBD1 (5 bases). Deletions cut 4 bases from V and 8 bases from J, with 18 bases between. The CDR3 is made up of 14 amino acids. The V gene's germline CDR1 is SGHRS and CDR2 YFSETQ. CDR3: CASSVEGTREGYTF. The DNA of the CDR3 is TGCGCCAGCAGCGTGGAAGGGACTCGAGAAGGCTACACCTTC.

This clone was seen just once. The chain uses TRBV7-8 and TRBJ1-5, with D possibly matching TRBD1 (5 bases). Trimming cost V 2 bases and J 6 bases, with 8 bases left between them. The germline gives CDR1 SGHVS, CDR2 FQNEAQ. This CDR3 contains 13 residues. This CDR3 reads CASSLRGGQPQHF. The DNA for the CDR3 is TGTGCCAGCAGCTTACGGGGGGGTCAGCCCCAGCATTTT.

The chain combines TRBV25-1 with TRBJ1-6; 8 nucleotides align to TRBD1. V dropped 3 bases and J dropped 7; count of bases not matched to a gene: 8. CDR1 is MGHDK and CDR2 is SYGVNS in the germline V gene. The CDR3 is 16 residues long. The chain's CDR3 is CASSDLGTGPNSPLHF. The CDR3 coding sequence is TGTGCCAGCAGTGACCTGGGGACAGGACCAAATTCACCCCTCCACTTT. The full variable domain, with the rest looked up from reference TRBV25-1 and TRBJ1-6, is EADIYQTPRYLVIGTGKKITLECSQTMGHDKMYWYQQDPGMELHLIHYSYGVNSTEKGDLSSESTVSRIRTEHFPLTLESARPSHTSQYLCASSDLGTGPNSPLHFGNGTRLTVT.

The rearrangement uses TRBV4-3 and TRBJ2-5; 13 bases map to TRBD2. After removal of 4 bases from V and 5 bases from J, the junction contained 22 bases not matched to a gene. CDR1 is LGHNA and CDR2 is YSLEER in the germline V gene. The CDR3 is 21 residues long. CDR3 in DNA: TGCGCCAGCAGCCGTGAGACAGGGGCCGGGACTAGCGGGGCTCACCGGGAGACCCAGTACTTC. Amino acids: CASSRETGAGTSGAHRETQYF.

V and J are TRBV3-1 (or the pseudogene TRBV3-2) and TRBJ2-1; 10 bases map to TRBD2. V lost 0 bases, J lost 7 bases, and 6 bases stayed unmatched. Germline CDR1 is LGHDT and CDR2 is YNNKEL (reference sequence). The CDR3 contains 16 residues. The CDR3 region has the DNA TGTGCCAGCAGCCAAGACGGGAGCGGGGGGGCTAATGAGCAGTTCTTC. It yields the protein CASSQDGSGGANEQFF.

The rearrangement joins TRBV28 to TRBJ1-6; possibly TRBD1 for D (5 bases). Germline values: CDR1 MDHEN, CDR2 SYDVKM. CDR3 length equals 13 residues. The V and J ends lost 8 bases and 9 bases respectively, with 14 bases between them. The CDR3 nucleotides read TGTGCCAGCGAAATGAAAAGGGGTTCACCCCTCCACTTT. Amino acid sequence: CASEMKRGSPLHF.

This clone was observed once. J is TRBJ2-3 and V is TRBV7-3, with D tentatively TRBD1 (6 bases). This CDR3 is 14 amino acids long. Per the germline V gene, CDR1 is SGHTA and CDR2 is FQGTGA. The V end lost 3 bases, the J end lost 3 bases, and 10 bases lay between the germline ends. This CDR3 reads CASSFTGITDTQYF. CDR3 in DNA: TGTGCCAGCAGCTTTACAGGGATAACAGATACGCAGTATTTT.

The rearrangement links TRBV5-4 to TRBJ2-5; 8 bases align to TRBD2. Germline CDR1 SGHNT, CDR2 YYREEE (reference sequence). The CDR3 totals 14 residues. Trimming took 5 bases from V and 5 from J; bases not matched to a gene: 8. CDR3 bases: TGTGCCAGCAGTCCCGGGGGGGCCCGTGAGACCCAGTACTTC. It translates to CASSPGGARETQYF.

V gene TRBV21-1 combines with J gene TRBJ2-4; the table's D call of TRBD2 was not tested on the DNA. TRBV21-1 is a known pseudogene. The length of the CDR3 is 12 residues. Here the CDR3 DNA reads TGTGCCAGCAGCCTAGCCAAAAACATTCAGTACTTC. This gives the protein CASSLAKNIQYF.

V usage is TRBV28 and J usage is TRBJ2-7; 7 nucleotides match TRBD1. This CDR3 has 12 amino acids. CDR1 MDHEN and CDR2 SYDVKM come from the germline V gene. The V and J ends lost 5 bases and 6 bases, in that order; junction bases with no gene match: 4. The CDR3 coding sequence is TGTGCCAGCAGTCTACAGGGGCCCGAGCAGTACTTC. Residues: CASSLQGPEQYF.

The rearrangement uses TRBV21-1 and TRBJ2-1; the table gives TRBD2 as D, unverified against the DNA. TRBV21-1 represents a pseudogene. This CDR3 contains 10 residues. The CDR3 here is CASSMNEQFF. The CDR3 DNA is TGTGCCAGCAGTATGAATGAGCAGTTCTTC.

The rearrangement joins TRBV5-4 to TRBJ2-2, with TRBD2 identical over 9 bases. J lost 5 bases, V lost 0 bases, and 8 bases had no gene match. Germline loops: CDR1 SGHNT, CDR2 YYREEE (reference sequence). The CDR3 has 17 amino acids. The chain's CDR3 is CASSLGGGGAGTGELFF. The CDR3 DNA sequence: TGTGCCAGCAGCTTGGGAGGCGGGGGGGCCGGTACCGGGGAGCTGTTTTTT.

The V and J genes are TRBV7-2 and TRBJ1-6; 7 nucleotides line up with TRBD1. CDR1 SGHTA and CDR2 FQGNSA come from the germline V gene. The CDR3 has 15 residues. The V and J ends lost 5 bases and 5 bases, in that order; junction bases with no gene match: 6. Here the CDR3 reads CASSPTGQHNSPLHF. Here the CDR3 DNA reads TGTGCCAGCAGCCCCACGGGACAGCATAATTCACCCCTCCACTTT.

The CDR3, as DNA: TGTGCCAGCATCACCCCAGGTCTGAATGGCTACACCTTC. Protein sequence: CASITPGLNGYTF. The chain recombines TRBV6-5 with TRBJ1-2; D ambiguous. V lost 7 bases and J lost 6, with 15 bases in between. Germline CDR1 and CDR2: MNHEY and SVGAGI. The CDR3 runs to 13 residues.

The chain is built from TRBV24-1 and TRBJ1-5; 8 bases match TRBD1. With 6 bases clipped from V and 2 bases from J, the junction kept 8 bases outside the gene matches. This CDR3 is built from 16 residues. Germline V gene data show CDR1 as KGHDR and CDR2 as SFDVKD. CDR3 in DNA: TGTGCCACCAGTCCAAACGACAGGGGTGGCAATCAGCCCCAGCATTTT. This gives the protein CATSPNDRGGNQPQHF.

The J gene is TRBJ1-1, the V gene TRBV3-1 (or the pseudogene TRBV3-2), with 9 bases lining up with TRBD1. V shed 1 base and J 8 bases; nucleotides not matched to a gene: 2. CDR1 LGHDT and CDR2 YNNKEL come from the germline V gene (reference sequence). The length of the CDR3 is 13 residues. The CDR3: CASSQGTGAEAFF. The CDR3 DNA sequence: TGTGCCAGCAGCCAAGGGACAGGGGCGGAAGCTTTCTTT.

This clone has more than one count but fewer than ten. The J gene is TRBJ1-1, the V gene TRBV27; possibly TRBD1 for D (6 bases). Deletions cut 7 bases from V and 0 bases from J, with 15 bases between. From germline, CDR1 is MNHEY and CDR2 SMNVEV (reference sequence). CDR3 length: 15 residues. CDR3 sequence reads: CASKDWDNMNTEAFF. CDR3 coding DNA: TGTGCCAGCAAGGACTGGGACAACATGAACACTGAAGCTTTCTTT.

This chain links TRBV5-1 with TRBJ2-2; D perhaps matches TRBD2 (6 bases). CDR3 length equals 17 residues. Germline V gene data show CDR1 as SGHRS and CDR2 as YFSETQ. V was clipped by 0 bases and J by 2 bases, with 14 bases between them. CDR3 DNA: TGCGCCAGCAGCTTGGAAGTACCGGGGGTCAACACCGGGGAGCTGTTTTTT. This encodes CASSLEVPGVNTGELFF.

The chain recombines TRBV5-1 with TRBJ1-2; TRBD1 aligns across 7 bases. Losses at the gene ends were 3 bases for V and 3 bases for J; bases not matched to a gene: 11. Germline V gives CDR1 SGHRS, CDR2 YFSETQ. This CDR3 region has 16 residues. In DNA form, the CDR3 reads TGCGCCAGCAGCTGGCGCCCCGGGACAGTTGACTATGGCTACACCTTC. Encoded protein: CASSWRPGTVDYGYTF.

The rearrangement uses TRBV5-1 and TRBJ2-2; tentative D call: TRBD1 (5 bases). The CDR3 runs 13 residues. V lost 4 bases and J lost 5, with 9 bases in between. Per germline, CDR1 SGHRS and CDR2 YFSETQ. The CDR3: CASSPTETGELFF. CDR3 bases: TGCGCCAGCAGCCCGACAGAGACCGGGGAGCTGTTTTTT.

The rearrangement uses TRBV5-4 and TRBJ1-2; D call uncertain. Per germline, CDR1 SGHNT and CDR2 YYREEE (reference sequence). The CDR3 spans 13 residues. Trimming shortened V by 3 bases and J by 2 bases, and 8 bases separated the two germline ends. DNA of the CDR3: TGTGCCAGCAGCTCCGGGGAGAACTATGGCTACACCTTC. Protein product: CASSSGENYGYTF.